These T cell receptor beta chains were read from a single sample in a study of T cell repertoires in cytomegalovirus infection. A single record per CDR3 protein comes from TCRdb applying MiXCR to the reads. The sample holds about 310,000 distinct CDR3 sequences; 15% to 20% are singletons and the top ten take 12%. The sequenced material came from PBMCs. The receptors were gathered from a human donor in good health (CMV status not recorded). Some clones in this sample may be carry-over from other donors' samples. Each CDR3 is given with its conserved first and last residue. D genes are given only for firm matches. Some rows mark clone size as missing; the rest say once, few, many or name a class of expanded clone.

V gene,J gene,D gene,clone size,CDR3 protein,CDR3 DNA
TRBV6-2/TRBV6-3,TRBJ1-1,.,few,CASRDTEAFF,TGTGCCAGCAGGGACACTGAAGCTTTCTTT
TRBV7-2,TRBJ2-6,TRBD1,many,CASTEWTGFISGANVLTF,TGTGCCAGCACTGAATGGACAGGGTTTATCTCTGGGGCCAACGTCCTGACTTTC
TRBV3-1,TRBJ1-6,.,.,CASSPAEQGSPLHF,TGTGCCAGCAGCCCGGCTGAACAGGGATCACCCCTCCACTTT
TRBV24-1,TRBJ2-1,.,few,CATSGGAQDEQFF,TGTGCCACCAGTGGCGGCGCCCAGGATGAGCAGTTCTTC
TRBV7-2,TRBJ2-3,.,many,CASSHTFGGRADTQYF,TGTGCCAGCAGCCATACTTTTGGTGGCCGGGCAGATACGCAGTATTTT
TRBV7-9,TRBJ1-4,.,.,CASSAGNSPWNEKLFF,TGTGCCAGCAGCGCAGGGAACAGCCCCTGGAATGAAAAACTGTTTTTT
TRBV28,TRBJ2-7,TRBD1,.,CASSPPSGTGGYEQYF,TGTGCCAGCAGCCCGCCCTCGGGGACAGGGGGCTACGAGCAGTACTTC
TRBV5-5,TRBJ1-3,.,.,CASSLLGEAGNTIYF,TGTGCCAGCAGCTTGTTAGGGGAGGCTGGAAACACCATATATTTT
TRBV25-1,TRBJ2-1,TRBD1,.,CASNRQGFNNEQFF,TGTGCCAGCAACAGACAGGGGTTTAACAATGAGCAGTTCTTC
TRBV10-3,TRBJ2-3,.,.,CAIMSETSTDTQYF,TGTGCCATCATGTCCGAGACTAGCACAGATACGCAGTATTTT
TRBV2,TRBJ1-1,TRBD1,.,CASRAAGQGVFTEAFF,TGTGCCAGCAGGGCAGCGGGACAGGGGGTATTCACTGAAGCTTTCTTT
TRBV12-3/TRBV12-4,TRBJ2-7,.,many,CASANEEGVHEQYF,TGTGCCAGCGCAAACGAAGAGGGGGTCCACGAGCAGTACTTC
TRBV28,TRBJ2-5,.,few,CASTPEGLQETQYF,TGTGCCAGCACCCCCGAGGGTCTCCAAGAGACCCAGTACTTC
TRBV7-9,TRBJ1-3,.,.,CASSLMTGSGNTIYF,TGTGCCAGCAGCTTAATGACGGGCTCTGGAAACACCATATATTTT
TRBV20-1,TRBJ2-7,.,few,CSARDTLTGGPAAGEQYF,TGCAGTGCTAGAGATACCCTCACTGGGGGCCCAGCGGCCGGCGAGCAGTACTTC
TRBV27,TRBJ2-3,.,.,CASTDTQYF,TGTGCCAGCACAGATACGCAGTATTTT
TRBV28,TRBJ1-6,.,few,CASSSGVSSPLHF,TGTGCCAGCAGTTCGGGGGTTAGTTCACCCCTCCACTTT
TRBV3-1,TRBJ2-3,.,.,CASSQEIPTSTDTQYF,TGTGCCAGCAGCCAAGAAATACCCACTAGCACAGATACGCAGTATTTT
TRBV5-1,TRBJ2-7,.,.,CASSLEAGTGPYEQYF,TGCGCCAGCAGCTTGGAAGCCGGGACGGGACCCTACGAGCAGTACTTC
TRBV20-1,TRBJ1-1,.,.,CSARVQDGNTEAFF,TGCAGTGCTAGAGTTCAGGACGGGAACACTGAAGCTTTCTTT
TRBV9,TRBJ2-1,.,.,CASSVGSWDSYNEQFF,TGTGCCAGCAGCGTAGGCAGCTGGGACTCCTACAATGAGCAGTTCTTC
TRBV7-2,TRBJ2-4,.,many,CASSLGGGPAKNIQYF,TGTGCCAGCAGCTTGGGTGGAGGCCCAGCCAAAAACATTCAGTACTTC